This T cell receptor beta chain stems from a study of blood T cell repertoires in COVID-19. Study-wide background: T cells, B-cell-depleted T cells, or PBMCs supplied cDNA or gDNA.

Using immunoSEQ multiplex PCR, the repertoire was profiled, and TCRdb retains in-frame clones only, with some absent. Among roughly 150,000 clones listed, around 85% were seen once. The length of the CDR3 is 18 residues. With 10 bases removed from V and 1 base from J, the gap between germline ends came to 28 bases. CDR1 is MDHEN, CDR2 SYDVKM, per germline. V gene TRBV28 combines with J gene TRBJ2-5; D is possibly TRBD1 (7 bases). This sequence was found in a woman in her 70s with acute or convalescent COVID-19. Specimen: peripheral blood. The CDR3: CATAGTVPVLAAQETQYF. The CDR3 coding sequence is TGTGCCACGGCCGGGACAGTCCCTGTCTTAGCGGCCCAAGAGACCCAGTACTTC.